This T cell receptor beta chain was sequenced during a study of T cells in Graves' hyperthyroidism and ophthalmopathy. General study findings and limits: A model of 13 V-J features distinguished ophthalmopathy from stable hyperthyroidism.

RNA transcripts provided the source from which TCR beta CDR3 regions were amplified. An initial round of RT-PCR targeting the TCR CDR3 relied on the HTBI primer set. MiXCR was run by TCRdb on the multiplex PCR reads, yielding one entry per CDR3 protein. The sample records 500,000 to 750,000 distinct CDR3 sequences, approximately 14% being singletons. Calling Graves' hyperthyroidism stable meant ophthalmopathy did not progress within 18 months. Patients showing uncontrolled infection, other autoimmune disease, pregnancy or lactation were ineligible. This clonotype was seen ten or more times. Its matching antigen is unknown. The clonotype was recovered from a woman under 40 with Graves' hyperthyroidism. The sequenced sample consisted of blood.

CDR3: CASSPPQGQGYTEAFF. CDR3 nucleotides: TGTGCCAGCTCACCACCCCAGGGACAGGGATACACTGAAGCTTTCTTT. The genes are TRBV18 and TRBJ1-1; 9 bases agree with TRBD1. Germline V CDR1 and CDR2: KGHSH, LQKENI. This CDR3 is 16 amino acids long. Trimming at V came to 0 bases and at J to 3 bases, leaving 5 bases not matched to a gene.